One sample yielded the 4 T cell receptor beta chains listed below, sequenced in a study of blood T cell repertoires in COVID-19. The table came from immunoSEQ multiplex PCR; TCRdb's copy has only in-frame clones and leaves some out. In the table there are approximately 200,000 clones, 80% to 90% of which are singletons. The specimen was peripheral blood. The origin of the receptors is a man aged 50-60 years who had recovered from COVID-19.

The chain recombines TRBV7-8 with TRBJ2-1; 10 nucleotides line up with TRBD2. Germline V CDR1 and CDR2: SGHVS, FQNEAQ. V lost 0 bases, J lost 8 bases, and 7 bases stayed unmatched. The CDR3 contains 16 residues. CDR3 nucleotide sequence: TGTGCCAGCAGCTTAGCGAGAACTAGCGGGAATTATGAGCAGTTCTTC. Protein: CASSLARTSGNYEQFF.

This sequence joins TRBV19 and TRBJ2-3, with 8 bases lining up with TRBD2. After removal of 1 base from V and 5 bases from J, the junction contained 2 bases not matched to a gene. Germline V gives CDR1 LNHDA, CDR2 SQIVND (reference sequence). This CDR3 spans 14 amino acids. CDR3 coding DNA: TGTGCCAGTAGTATAGCGGGAGGGGAAGATACGCAGTATTTT. Protein: CASSIAGGEDTQYF.

The chain combines TRBV28 with TRBJ1-5; perhaps TRBD1 as D (5 bases). Trimming left V 3 bases short and J 0 bases short, with 9 bases between. The CDR3 runs 15 residues. Germline values: CDR1 MDHEN, CDR2 SYDVKM. The CDR3 DNA follows: TGTGCCAGCAGTTTTCCCGGGGGTAGCAATCAGCCCCAGCATTTT. Its protein product is CASSFPGGSNQPQHF.

V is TRBV3-1 (or the pseudogene TRBV3-2) and J is TRBJ2-1, with D perhaps TRBD2 (6 bases). The CDR3 is 15 amino acids. CDR1 and CDR2 (germline): LGHDT, YNNKEL (reference sequence). Trimming took off 4 bases at V and 9 bases at J, with 19 bases between the two ends. The CDR3 DNA sequence: TGTGCCAGCAGCCCGCGGGACCTCCCGGCGAGTGAGCAGTTCTTC. Encoded protein: CASSPRDLPASEQFF.